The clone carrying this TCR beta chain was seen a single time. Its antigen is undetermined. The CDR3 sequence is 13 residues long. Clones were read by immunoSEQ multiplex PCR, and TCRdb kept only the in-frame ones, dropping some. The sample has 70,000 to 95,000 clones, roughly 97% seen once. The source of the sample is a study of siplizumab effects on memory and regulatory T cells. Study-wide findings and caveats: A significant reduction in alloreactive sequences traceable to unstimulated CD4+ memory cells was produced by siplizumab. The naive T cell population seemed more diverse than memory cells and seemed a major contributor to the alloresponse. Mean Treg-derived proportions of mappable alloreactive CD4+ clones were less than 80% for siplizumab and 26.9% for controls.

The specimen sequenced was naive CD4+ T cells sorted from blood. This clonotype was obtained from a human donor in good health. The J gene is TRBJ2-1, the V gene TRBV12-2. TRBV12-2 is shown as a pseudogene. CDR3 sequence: CASRPGTDNEQFF. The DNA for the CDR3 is TGTGCAAGTCGCCCCGGGACCGATAATGAGCAGTTCTTC.